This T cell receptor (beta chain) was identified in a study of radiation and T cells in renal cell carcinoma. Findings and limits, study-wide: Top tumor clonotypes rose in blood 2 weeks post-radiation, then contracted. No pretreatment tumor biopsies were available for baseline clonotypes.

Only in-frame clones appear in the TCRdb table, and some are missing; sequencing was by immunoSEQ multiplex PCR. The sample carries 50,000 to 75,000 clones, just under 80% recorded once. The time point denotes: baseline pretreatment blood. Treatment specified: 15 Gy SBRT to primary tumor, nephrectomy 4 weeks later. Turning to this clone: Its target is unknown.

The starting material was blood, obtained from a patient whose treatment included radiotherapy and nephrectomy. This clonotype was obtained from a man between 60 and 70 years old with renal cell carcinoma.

The CDR3 spells CASSLDSGGHQETQYF. CDR3 coding DNA: TGTGCCAGCAGCTTAGATAGCGGGGGGCACCAAGAGACCCAGTACTTC. The V gene is TRBV11-3, the J gene TRBJ2-5; 10 bases are a match to TRBD2. CDR3 length: 16 amino acids. With 0 bases clipped from V and 0 bases from J, the junction kept 1 base outside the gene matches. Germline-derived CDR1 and CDR2 are SGHNT and YENEEA. Full variable domain (missing parts from reference TRBV11-3 and TRBJ2-5): EAGVVQSPRYKIIEKKQPVAFWCNPISGHNTLYWYLQNLGQGPELLIRYENEEAVDDSQLPKDRFSAERLKGVDSTLKIQPAELGDSAVYLCASSLDSGGHQETQYFGPGTRLLVL.